The entry that follows covers one T cell receptor (beta chain) sequence. An end of the junction differs from the germline gene, which may be a read error. The sample is drawn from a study of T cell changes during pregnancy in multiple sclerosis. TCRdb's copy holds only in-frame clones and misses some; the assay was immunoSEQ multiplex PCR. The sample includes 40,000 to 50,000 clones, 84% of them seen just once. The germline CDR1 and CDR2 sequences are MNHNY and SVGAGI (reference sequence). This CDR3 contains 14 residues. The sequenced sample was CD4+ T cells from peripheral blood mononuclear cells, obtained before pregnancy. The clonotype was recovered from a female donor with multiple sclerosis, enrolled in a pregnancy study. The rearrangement links TRBV6-6 to TRBJ1-1; weak D call: TRBD1 (6 bases). CDR3: CASSYHRVKTEAFF. The CDR3 DNA reads TGTGCCAGCAGTTACCACAGGGTGAAAACTGAAGCTTTCTTT.